This T cell receptor beta chain was obtained from a study of OX40 agonist ivuxolimab in advanced cancers. The junction had 17 bases not matched to a gene; V was cut back by 5 bases and J by 7 bases. Germline CDR1 is SEHNR and CDR2 is FQNEAQ (reference sequence). The CDR3 totals 17 residues. The protocol was immunoSEQ multiplex PCR, while the TCRdb copy is restricted to in-frame clones and leaves out a portion. The sample carries about 46,000 clones, over 75% recorded once. Autoimmune disease history or systemic immunosuppression excluded patients. Whole-study findings and limits: By week 6 at 0.1 to 3.0 mg/kg, blood CD4+ and CD8+ T cells had expanded clonally. Partial responders at 0.1-3.0 mg/kg showed near-lowest clonal expansion. Low normalized T-cell clonal expansion was additionally recorded for some nonresponders.

About this clone itself: As yet, its antigen is unknown.

Source: CD4+ or CD8+ T cells sorted from blood, taken in a trial of the OX40 agonist ivuxolimab. V and J are TRBV7-9 and TRBJ2-5; 9 nucleotides match TRBD2. The source is an adult with an advanced solid tumor such as melanoma, head and neck, liver or kidney cancer. The CDR3 loop reads CASSPSTGAGGRWTQYF. CDR3 in DNA: TGTGCCAGCAGCCCCAGTACAGGTGCGGGAGGGCGTTGGACCCAGTACTTC. Full variable domain (missing parts from reference TRBV7-9 and TRBJ2-5): DTGVSQNPRHKITKRGQNVTFRCDPISEHNRLYWYRQTLGQGPEFLTYFQNEAQLEKSRLLSDRFSAERPKGSFSTLEIQRTEQGDSAMYLCASSPSTGAGGRWTQYFGPGTRLLVL.